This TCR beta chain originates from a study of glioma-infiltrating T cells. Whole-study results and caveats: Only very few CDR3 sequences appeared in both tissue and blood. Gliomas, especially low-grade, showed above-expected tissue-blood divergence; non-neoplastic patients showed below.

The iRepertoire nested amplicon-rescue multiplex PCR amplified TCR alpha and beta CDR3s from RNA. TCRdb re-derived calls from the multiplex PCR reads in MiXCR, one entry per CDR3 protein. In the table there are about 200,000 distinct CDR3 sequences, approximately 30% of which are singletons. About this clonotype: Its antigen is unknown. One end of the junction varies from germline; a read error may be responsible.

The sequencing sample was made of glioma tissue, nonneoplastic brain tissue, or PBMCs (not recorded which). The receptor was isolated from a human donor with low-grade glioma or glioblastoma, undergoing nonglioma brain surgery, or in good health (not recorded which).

The CDR3 nucleotides are TGTGCCAGCAGTAAGTTGAATACTGAAGCTTTGTTT. Amino acid sequence: CASSKLNTEALF. The chain recombines TRBV6-2 or TRBV6-3 with TRBJ1-1; D unresolved. CDR1 is MNHEY and CDR2 is SVGEGT in the germline V gene. This CDR3 has 12 residues.